Sequencing of this T cell receptor beta chain was carried out in a study of OX40 agonist ivuxolimab in advanced cancers. Looking at the study overall: The dose-escalation cohort was approximately 85% male, with a mean age of around 60 years, ranging roughly 23 to 90. General study findings and limits: It was not determined which antigens were specifically recognized by the peripheral T cells that had undergone clonal expansion. On average, a greater number of expanded clones characterised CD8+ T cells relative to CD4+.

The sample holds one count of this clone. The antigen is undetermined. There are 13 residues in the CDR3. The trim removed 4 bases at V and 4 bases at J, leaving 3 bases unmatched. Germline CDR1 SGHTA, CDR2 FQGNSA. Some clones are missing from TCRdb's copy, which holds only in-frame ones; the method was immunoSEQ multiplex PCR. The sample lists some 70,000 clones; about 88% were seen once. The chain combines TRBV7-2 with TRBJ2-5; 7 positions match TRBD1. The specimen comprised CD4+ or CD8+ T cells sorted from blood, sampled in a trial of the OX40 agonist ivuxolimab. The clonotype was recovered from an adult with an advanced solid tumor such as melanoma, head and neck, liver or kidney cancer. The CDR3 here is CASSSRTGETQYF. Here the CDR3 DNA reads TGTGCCAGCAGCTCTAGGACAGGAGAGACCCAGTACTTC.